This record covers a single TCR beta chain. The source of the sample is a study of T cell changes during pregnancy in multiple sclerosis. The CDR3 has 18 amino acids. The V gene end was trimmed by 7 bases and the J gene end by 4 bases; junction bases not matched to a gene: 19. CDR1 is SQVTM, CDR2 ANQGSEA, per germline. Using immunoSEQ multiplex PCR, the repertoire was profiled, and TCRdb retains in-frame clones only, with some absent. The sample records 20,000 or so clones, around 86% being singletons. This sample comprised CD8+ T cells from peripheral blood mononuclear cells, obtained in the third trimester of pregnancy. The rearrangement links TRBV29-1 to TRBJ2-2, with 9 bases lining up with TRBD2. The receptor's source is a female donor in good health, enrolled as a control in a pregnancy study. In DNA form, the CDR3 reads TGCAGCGGATTGGTGGGTGCGCGGGAGGGCCATGTCACCGGGGAGCTGTTTTTT. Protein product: CSGLVGAREGHVTGELFF.